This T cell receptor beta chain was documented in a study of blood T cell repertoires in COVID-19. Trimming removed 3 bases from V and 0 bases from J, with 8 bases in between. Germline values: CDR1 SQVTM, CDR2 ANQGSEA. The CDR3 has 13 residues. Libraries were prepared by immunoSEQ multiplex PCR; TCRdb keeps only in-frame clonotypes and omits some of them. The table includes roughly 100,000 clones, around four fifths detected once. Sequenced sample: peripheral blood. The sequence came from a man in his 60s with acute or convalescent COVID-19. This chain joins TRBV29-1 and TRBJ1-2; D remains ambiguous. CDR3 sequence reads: CSVDASTNYGYTF. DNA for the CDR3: TGCAGCGTTGATGCCTCTACTAACTATGGCTACACCTTC.